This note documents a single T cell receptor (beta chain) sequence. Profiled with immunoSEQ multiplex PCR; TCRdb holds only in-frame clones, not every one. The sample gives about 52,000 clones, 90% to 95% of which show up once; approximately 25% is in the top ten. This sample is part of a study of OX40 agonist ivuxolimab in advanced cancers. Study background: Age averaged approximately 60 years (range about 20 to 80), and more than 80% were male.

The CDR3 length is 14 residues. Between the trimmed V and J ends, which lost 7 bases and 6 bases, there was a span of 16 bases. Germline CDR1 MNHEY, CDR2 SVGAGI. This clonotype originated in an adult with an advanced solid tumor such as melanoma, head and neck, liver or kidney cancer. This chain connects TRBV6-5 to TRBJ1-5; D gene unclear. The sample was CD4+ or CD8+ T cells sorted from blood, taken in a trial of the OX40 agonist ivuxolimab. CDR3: CASTQSGGGQPQHF. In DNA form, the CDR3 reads TGTGCCAGCACCCAGTCAGGCGGCGGTCAGCCCCAGCATTTT.